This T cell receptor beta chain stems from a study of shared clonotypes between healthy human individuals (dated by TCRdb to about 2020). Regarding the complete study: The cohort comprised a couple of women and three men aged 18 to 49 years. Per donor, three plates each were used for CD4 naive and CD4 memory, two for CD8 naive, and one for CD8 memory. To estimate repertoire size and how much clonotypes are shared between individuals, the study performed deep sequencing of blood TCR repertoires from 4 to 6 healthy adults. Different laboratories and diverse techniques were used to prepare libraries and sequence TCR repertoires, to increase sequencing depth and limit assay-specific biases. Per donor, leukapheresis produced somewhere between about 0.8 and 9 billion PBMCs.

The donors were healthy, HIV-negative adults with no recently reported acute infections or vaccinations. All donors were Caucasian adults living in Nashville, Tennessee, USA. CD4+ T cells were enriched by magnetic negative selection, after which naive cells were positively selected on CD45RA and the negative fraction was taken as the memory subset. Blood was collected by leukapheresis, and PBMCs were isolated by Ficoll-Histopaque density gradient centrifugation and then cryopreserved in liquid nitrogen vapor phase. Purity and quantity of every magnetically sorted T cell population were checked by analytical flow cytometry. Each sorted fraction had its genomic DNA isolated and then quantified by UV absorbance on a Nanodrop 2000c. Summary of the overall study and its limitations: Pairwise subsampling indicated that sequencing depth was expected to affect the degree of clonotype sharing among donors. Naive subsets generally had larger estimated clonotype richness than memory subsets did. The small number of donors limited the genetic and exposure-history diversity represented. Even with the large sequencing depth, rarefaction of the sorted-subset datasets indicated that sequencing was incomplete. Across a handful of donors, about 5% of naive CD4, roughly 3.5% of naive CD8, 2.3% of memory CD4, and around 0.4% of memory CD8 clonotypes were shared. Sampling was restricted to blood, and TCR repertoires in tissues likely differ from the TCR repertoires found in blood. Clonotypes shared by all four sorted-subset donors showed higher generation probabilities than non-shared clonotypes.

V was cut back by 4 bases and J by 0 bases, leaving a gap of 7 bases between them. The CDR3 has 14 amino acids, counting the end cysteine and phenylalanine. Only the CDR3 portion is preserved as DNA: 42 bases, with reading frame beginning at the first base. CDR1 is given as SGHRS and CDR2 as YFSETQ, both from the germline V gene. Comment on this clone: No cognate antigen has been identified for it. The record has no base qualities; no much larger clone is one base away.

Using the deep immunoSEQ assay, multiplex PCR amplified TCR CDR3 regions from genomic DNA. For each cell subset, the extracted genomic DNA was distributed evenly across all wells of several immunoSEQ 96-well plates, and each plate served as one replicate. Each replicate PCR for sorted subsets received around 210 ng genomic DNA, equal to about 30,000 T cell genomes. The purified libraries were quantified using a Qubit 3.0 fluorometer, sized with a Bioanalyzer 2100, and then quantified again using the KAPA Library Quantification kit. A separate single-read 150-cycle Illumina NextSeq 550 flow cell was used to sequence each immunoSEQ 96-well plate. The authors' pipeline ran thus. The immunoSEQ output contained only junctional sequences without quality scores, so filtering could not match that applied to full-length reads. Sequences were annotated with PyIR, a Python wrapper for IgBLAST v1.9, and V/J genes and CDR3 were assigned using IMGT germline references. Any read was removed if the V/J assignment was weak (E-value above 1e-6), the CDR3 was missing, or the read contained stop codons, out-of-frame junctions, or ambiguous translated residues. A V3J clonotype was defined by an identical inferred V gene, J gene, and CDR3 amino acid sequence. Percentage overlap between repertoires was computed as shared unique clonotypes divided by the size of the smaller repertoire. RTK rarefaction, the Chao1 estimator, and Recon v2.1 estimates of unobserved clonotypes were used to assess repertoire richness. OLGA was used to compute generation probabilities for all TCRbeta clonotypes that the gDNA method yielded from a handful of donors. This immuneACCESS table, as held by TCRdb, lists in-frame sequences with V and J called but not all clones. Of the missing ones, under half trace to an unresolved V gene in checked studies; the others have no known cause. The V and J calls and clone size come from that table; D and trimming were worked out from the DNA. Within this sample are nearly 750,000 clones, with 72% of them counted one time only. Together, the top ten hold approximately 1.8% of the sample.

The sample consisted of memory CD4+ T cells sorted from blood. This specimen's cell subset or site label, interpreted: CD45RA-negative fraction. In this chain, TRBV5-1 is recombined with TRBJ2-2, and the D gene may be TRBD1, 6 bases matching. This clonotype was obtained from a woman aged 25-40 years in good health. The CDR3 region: CASSGGPNTGELFF. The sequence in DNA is TGCGCCAGCAGCGGGGGCCCGAACACCGGGGAGCTGTTTTTT.